This T cell receptor (beta chain) was captured by sequencing in a study of vaccination and CD4 T cells after COVID-19. Researchers used the Oncomine TCR Beta short-read assay to sequence DNA from cultured CD4+ T cells. TCRdb recomputed calls from the PCR reads with MiXCR, one row per CDR3 protein. The sample holds some 11,000 distinct CDR3 sequences; 20% to 25% are singletons and the top ten take less than 15%. In its sample, this clonotype was seen a few times. The antigen is not known. As to treatment: roughly 10-day PBMC culture with coronavirus spike peptide pools or control peptides (ViraFEST assay). For ViraFEST, peptide pools expanded antigen-specific T cells, after which the TCRs were sequenced. Sequenced material: CD4+ T cells from blood, cultured in vitro, taken before SARS-CoV-2 vaccination. The TCR comes from a human donor who received a COVID-19 vaccine.

In DNA, the CDR3 is TGTGCCAGCAGCTTAAAACCTCAAACAGGGACCGCAAGAGGTGGCTACACCTTC. Amino acid sequence: CASSLKPQTGTARGGYTF. The chain links TRBV7-9 to TRBJ1-2, with D perhaps matching TRBD1 (6 bases). From germline, CDR1 is SEHNR and CDR2 FQNEAQ (reference sequence). This CDR3 contains 18 residues. V was pared by 2 bases and J by 7 bases, with 26 bases between.